The TCR beta chain described here comes from a study of cytomegalovirus exposure and HLA in healthy donors. J lost 6 bases, V lost 4 bases, and 6 bases had no gene match. CDR3 length: 15 residues. CDR1 is SGHTA, CDR2 FQGNSA, per germline. Primers: 60 Vbeta forward and 13 Jbeta reverse. Libraries were prepared by immunoSEQ multiplex PCR; TCRdb keeps only in-frame clonotypes and omits some of them. Of 180,000 or so clones listed, more than 75% are singletons. Points from the study as a whole: Fewer N-insertions than the approximately 700-donor mean were reportedly shown by an Asian-associated ancestry cluster in a later analysis. Researchers reported that three CMV-associated chains were confirmed in vitro as CMV antigen-specific. The authors later linked a missense DCLRE1C variant to TCR beta V- and J-gene trimming. CMV serostatus was the sole immune exposure data available.

This clone has only a few counts. Its target is unknown. The sequence derives from a woman aged 25 to 39 in good health and CMV-seropositive. The chain uses TRBV7-2 and TRBJ2-1, with 10 bases that match TRBD1. Material: PBMCs. CDR3 sequence: CASSSRTGGANEQFF. CDR3 DNA: TGTGCCAGCAGCTCCCGGACAGGGGGGGCCAATGAGCAGTTCTTC.